The rows below give T cell receptor beta chains drawn from one sample of a study of blood T cells in healthy people across ages. TCRdb independently ran MiXCR on the 5' RACE reads; one entry per CDR3 protein. The sample includes around 710,000 distinct CDR3 sequences, more than 40% of them seen just once. Specimen: blood. These receptors originate from a woman aged 55-69 years in good health. Each CDR3 is given with its conserved first and last residue. The D gene is left open where the match is weak. Clone sizes are given selectively: once, few, many, or a class where the clone is expanded.

J gene	V gene	clone size	D gene	CDR3 protein	CDR3 DNA
TRBJ2-5	TRBV4-1	.	TRBD1	CASSQGDRVETQYF	TGCGCCAGCAGCCAAGGAGACAGGGTAGAGACCCAGTACTTC
TRBJ2-1	TRBV10-3	.	TRBD2	CAISSREANNEQFF	TGTGCCATCAGCTCGCGGGAGGCGAACAATGAGCAGTTCTTC
TRBJ2-7	TRBV20-1	few	.	CSAPRPIRSSYNEQYF	TGCAGTGCTCCGAGGCCCATCAGGAGCTCCTACAATGAGCAGTACTTC
TRBJ1-2	TRBV6-4	.	TRBD1	CASSVTGVTGGYTF	TGTGCCAGCAGTGTCACAGGGGTTACAGGTGGCTACACCTTC
TRBJ2-1	TRBV2	few	TRBD2	CASGTSGGTIYNEQFF	TGTGCCAGCGGGACTAGCGGGGGGACAATCTACAATGAGCAGTTCTTC
TRBJ2-7	TRBV5-6	.	.	CASSPNPIDRDSYEQYF	TGTGCCAGCAGCCCGAACCCCATCGACAGAGATTCCTACGAGCAGTACTTC
TRBJ2-3	TRBV7-2	.	.	CASSSSSHTDTRYF	TGTGCCAGCAGCTCCTCTAGCCACACAGATACGCGGTATTTT
TRBJ2-1	TRBV9	.	.	CASSVSSSYNEQFF	TGTGCCAGCAGCGTATCGTCCTCCTACAATGAGCAGTTCTTC
TRBJ2-7	TRBV3-1	few	TRBD2	CASSQGTSASYEQYF	TGTGCCAGCAGCCAGGGGACTAGCGCCTCCTACGAGCAGTACTTC
TRBJ2-3	TRBV3-1	.	.	CASSQERSGPQYF	TGTGCCAGCAGCCAAGAACGGAGTGGTCCGCAGTATTTT
TRBJ1-5	TRBV4-2	.	.	CASSQDVGESNQPQHF	TGTGCCAGCAGCCAAGACGTAGGGGAATCCAATCAGCCCCAGCATTTT
TRBJ2-5	TRBV20-1	.	.	CSASGRRYQETQYF	TGCAGTGCTTCGGGACGGCGGTACCAAGAGACCCAGTACTTC
TRBJ2-3	TRBV4-3	.	.	CASSQERGRSAVGTDTQYF	TGCGCCAGCAGCCAAGAGCGGGGAAGGTCCGCAGTGGGCACAGATACGCAGTATTTT
TRBJ2-2	TRBV7-2	.	.	CASSQQSHLGELFF	TGTGCCAGCAGCCAACAGTCCCATCTCGGGGAGCTGTTTTTT
TRBJ2-7	TRBV12-3/TRBV12-4	few	.	CASSLAGGLSYEQYF	TGTGCCAGCAGTTTGGCAGGGGGGCTTTCCTACGAGCAGTACTTC
TRBJ1-1	TRBV7-8	.	.	CASSLVEDGTEAFF	TGTGCCAGCAGCTTAGTAGAGGACGGCACTGAAGCTTTCTTT
TRBJ2-5	TRBV25-1	.	.	CASSEAERYGAQYF	TGTGCCAGCAGTGAGGCGGAGCGCTATGGGGCCCAGTACTTC